One and the same sample provided the 25 T cell receptor beta chains below, sequenced in a study of T-cell reconstitution after alpha-beta-depleted transplantation in children. During its preparation, the TCRbeta library received unique molecular identifiers. TCRdb recomputed calls from the PCR reads with MiXCR, one row per CDR3 protein. The profile covers approximately 500,000 distinct CDR3 sequences, with over 25% appearing a single time and about 35% taken by the ten largest. The sample here was PBMCs, taken before TCRalphabeta/CD19-depleted stem cell transplant. These receptor sequences come from a boy under two years old with Wiskott-Aldrich syndrome, due to receive a stem cell transplant.

The chain recombines TRBV12-3 or TRBV12-4 with TRBJ2-3; 8 nucleotides agree with TRBD2. V shed 2 bases, J shed 12 bases, and the junction held 4 bases outside the gene matches. This CDR3 region has 12 residues. The DNA for the CDR3 is TGTGCCAGCAGTTTACGACTAGCGATACAGTATTTT. Protein: CASSLRLAIQYF.

The table lists this clonotype with a few counts. This chain uses TRBV4-1 with TRBJ2-7, with a weak D call TRBD1 (6 bases). Trimming shortened V by 2 bases and J by 2 bases, and 13 bases separated the two germline ends. The CDR3 is made up of 15 amino acids. Germline V gene sequence: CDR1 MGHRA, CDR2 YSYEKL. The CDR3 reads CASSQWTVRPYEQYF. Written as DNA, the CDR3 is TGCGCCAGCAGCCAATGGACAGTTCGACCCTACGAGCAGTACTTC.

In its sample, this clonotype was seen once. CDR3 sequence reads: CATSRDPPASGRYNEQFF. The DNA for the CDR3 is TGTGCCACCAGCAGAGACCCACCTGCTAGCGGGAGGTACAATGAGCAGTTCTTC. The V call is TRBV15, the J call TRBJ2-1; 11 nucleotides align to TRBD2. The CDR3 spans 18 residues. After removal of 0 bases from V and 4 bases from J, the junction contained 8 bases not matched to a gene. Germline V gene sequence: CDR1 LNHNV, CDR2 YYDKDF (reference sequence).

V gene TRBV6-5 combines with J gene TRBJ2-5, with TRBD2 matching 7 bases. V dropped 2 bases and J dropped 5; count of bases not matched to a gene: 8. Germline V gene lookup returns CDR1 MNHEY and CDR2 SVGAGI. This CDR3 is 15 amino acids long. DNA for the CDR3: TGTGCCAGCAGTTACGAAGGCCGGGGGGAGGAGACCCAGTACTTC. Encoded protein: CASSYEGRGEETQYF.

The chain recombines TRBV12-3 or TRBV12-4 with TRBJ1-1, with D unresolved. This CDR3 spans 13 amino acids. Trimming stripped 6 bases from V and 4 bases from J, with 12 bases between. The DNA for the CDR3 is TGTGCCAGCAGACTTACACGGGGCACTGAAGCTTTCTTT. This gives the protein CASRLTRGTEAFF.

This rearrangement joins TRBV5-1 to TRBJ2-2; tentatively, D is TRBD2 (5 bases). The length of the CDR3 is 17 residues. CDR1 SGHRS and CDR2 YFSETQ come from the germline V gene. Trimming left V 0 bases short and J 2 bases short, with 14 bases between. The CDR3 loop is CASSLDQVRDNTGELFF. The CDR3 coding sequence is TGCGCCAGCAGCTTGGACCAGGTCCGGGATAACACCGGGGAGCTGTTTTTT. Full variable domain (missing parts from reference TRBV5-1 and TRBJ2-2): KAGVTQTPRYLIKTRGQQVTLSCSPISGHRSVSWYQQTPGQGLQFLFEYFSETQRNKGNFPGRFSGRQFSNSRSEMNVSTLELGDSALYLCASSLDQVRDNTGELFFGEGSRLTVL.

This clonotype was seen only a few times. The DNA of the CDR3 is TGCAGTGCTAGAGTGCCGGGAGGTTGGGGCAATGAGCAGTTCTTC. Translation gives CSARVPGGWGNEQFF. The chain employs TRBV20-1 and TRBJ2-1, with 7 bases matching TRBD2. In germline, CDR1 is DFQATT, CDR2 SNEGSKA (reference sequence). The V gene end was trimmed by 1 base and the J gene end by 6 bases; junction bases not matched to a gene: 9. This CDR3 region has 15 residues.

The V and J genes are TRBV18 and TRBJ2-7, with 7 bases that match TRBD2. CDR3 size: 13 residues. J lost 4 bases, V lost 3 bases, and 3 bases had no gene match. Germline V gene sequence: CDR1 KGHSH, CDR2 LQKENI. The CDR3 here is CASSPASGYEQYF. In DNA form, the CDR3 reads TGTGCCAGCTCACCCGCTAGCGGATACGAGCAGTACTTC.

In this sample, this clonotype turned up a few times. The rearrangement links TRBV9 to TRBJ2-6, with TRBD1 identical over 7 bases. This CDR3 has 17 residues. With 4 bases clipped from V and 1 base from J, the junction kept 8 bases outside the gene matches. Germline lookup yields CDR1 SGDLS and CDR2 YYNGEE. The CDR3 DNA is TGTGCCAGCAGCCCGAGCCCGACAGGGTCTGGGGCCAACGTCCTGACTTTC. As protein: CASSPSPTGSGANVLTF. The full variable domain, its missing parts supplied by reference TRBV9 and TRBJ2-6, is DSGVTQTPKHLITATGQRVTLRCSPRSGDLSVYWYQQSLDQGLQFLIQYYNGEERAKGNILERFSAQQFPDLHSELNLSSLELGDSALYFCASSPSPTGSGANVLTFGAGSRLTVL.

The chain is built from TRBV20-1 and TRBJ2-7; TRBD2 matches 9 bases. CDR3 length equals 15 residues. Germline CDR1 and CDR2: DFQATT and SNEGSKA (reference sequence). With 3 bases clipped from V and 4 bases from J, the junction kept 10 bases outside the gene matches. The CDR3 region is CSASQIAGVNYEQYF. CDR3 bases: TGCAGTGCTAGTCAAATAGCGGGAGTAAATTACGAGCAGTACTTC.

The table lists this clonotype with a few counts. This sequence joins TRBV5-1 and TRBJ1-1; TRBD1 agrees at 8 bases. The germline gives CDR1 SGHRS, CDR2 YFSETQ. V trimming: 3 bases; J trimming: 4 bases; junction bases outside the gene matches: 5. CDR3 length: 14 residues. The CDR3 sequence is CASSSRQGSTEAFF. CDR3 DNA: TGCGCCAGCAGCTCGCGACAGGGGAGCACTGAAGCTTTCTTT.

This clonotype occurred many times. The genes are TRBV4-1 and TRBJ2-3; 7 bases line up with TRBD1. Germline assignment: CDR1 MGHRA and CDR2 YSYEKL. This CDR3 is 14 amino acids long. After removal of 3 bases from V and 0 bases from J, the junction contained 0 bases not matched to a gene. The CDR3 is CASSQGQSTDTQYF. CDR3 bases: TGCGCCAGCAGCCAGGGACAGAGCACAGATACGCAGTATTTT.

There are a few counts of this clonotype. A read error may account for a junction end that differs from germline. The V gene is TRBV12-3 or TRBV12-4, the J gene TRBJ2-5; D not resolved. This CDR3 is built from 12 residues. The CDR3 sequence is CASSFTRETQYF. The CDR3 DNA reads as TGCGCCAGCAGCTTTACCAGGGAGACCCAGTACTTC.

This clonotype was observed once. This chain joins TRBV5-6 and TRBJ1-2; D may be TRBD1 (6 bases). Trimming took 4 bases from V and 0 from J, leaving 10 bases between them. Germline CDR1 and CDR2: SGHDT and YYEEEE. The CDR3 runs to 14 residues. CDR3 region: CASSAWTANYGYTF. CDR3 nucleotides: TGTGCCAGCAGCGCCTGGACAGCTAACTATGGCTACACCTTC.

This clonotype was detected a few times. This rearrangement joins TRBV11-2 to TRBJ2-1, with 10 bases fitting TRBD2. V lost 1 base and J lost 3; bases outside the gene matches: 9. CDR1 and CDR2 from the germline V gene are SGHAT and FQNNGV. The CDR3 runs to 18 residues. The CDR3 loop is CASSLGVLAGAGYNEQFF. CDR3 coding DNA: TGTGCCAGCAGCTTAGGCGTCCTAGCGGGAGCCGGCTACAATGAGCAGTTCTTC.

The sample holds a few counts of this clonotype. This rearrangement joins TRBV5-1 to TRBJ2-1, with D possibly TRBD1 on 7 matching bases. V was clipped by 7 bases and J by 0 bases, with 14 bases between them. The CDR3 is 15 residues long. CDR1 and CDR2 from the germline V gene are SGHRS and YFSETQ. The CDR3 nucleotides read TGCGCCAGCGGTCCAGGGGGGATCTCCTACAATGAGCAGTTCTTC. This gives the protein CASGPGGISYNEQFF.

V usage is TRBV5-1 and J usage is TRBJ1-1, with a possible D match to TRBD1 (5 bases). Germline values: CDR1 SGHRS, CDR2 YFSETQ. CDR3 size: 16 residues. V lost 1 base, J lost 3 bases, and 16 bases lay in between. The CDR3 region is CASSLFSIGGDTEAFF. The CDR3, as DNA: TGCGCCAGCAGCTTGTTCTCGATCGGGGGGGACACTGAAGCTTTCTTT. The complete variable domain, with remaining parts taken from reference TRBV5-1 and TRBJ1-1, reads KAGVTQTPRYLIKTRGQQVTLSCSPISGHRSVSWYQQTPGQGLQFLFEYFSETQRNKGNFPGRFSGRQFSNSRSEMNVSTLELGDSALYLCASSLFSIGGDTEAFFGQGTRLTVV.

This clonotype was detected a few times. The rearrangement joins TRBV7-8 to TRBJ2-1, with 11 bases fitting TRBD2. Germline V gives CDR1 SGHVS, CDR2 FQNEAQ. Losses at the gene ends were 0 bases for V and 16 bases for J; bases not matched to a gene: 14. The CDR3 length is 16 residues. This CDR3 reads CASSLAPALAGEGEFF. The DNA of the CDR3 is TGTGCCAGCAGCTTAGCCCCCGCACTAGCGGGAGAGGGTGAATTCTTC.

This sequence joins TRBV2 and TRBJ2-1; 7 nucleotides line up with TRBD2. J lost 1 base, V lost 6 bases, and 15 bases had no gene match. The germline CDR1 and CDR2 sequences are SNHLY and FYNNEI. This CDR3 has 18 residues. CDR3 nucleotides: TGTGCCAGCAGCCTGACTAGCCTGATAACCTTTTCCTACAATGAGCAGTTCTTC. This gives the protein CASSLTSLITFSYNEQFF.

This clonotype occurred a few times. This rearrangement joins TRBV14 to TRBJ2-2, with TRBD1 as a possible D gene (5 bases). The germline gives CDR1 SGHDN, CDR2 FVKESK. The CDR3 sequence is 13 residues long. Trimming pared 1 base from V and 6 bases from J, leaving 6 bases between. The CDR3 region is CASSQAGPGELFF. The CDR3 DNA follows: TGTGCCAGCAGCCAAGCAGGGCCCGGGGAGCTGTTTTTT.

This clonotype turned up a few times. V usage is TRBV29-1 and J usage is TRBJ2-3, with 11 bases aligning to TRBD2. The trim removed 1 base at V and 5 bases at J, leaving 5 bases unmatched. The CDR3 covers 15 residues. Germline CDR1 reads SQVTM; CDR2 reads ANQGSEA. Written as DNA, the CDR3 is TGCAGCGTTGAAGTACTAGCGGGAGTCAAAGATACGCAGTATTTT. Its translation is CSVEVLAGVKDTQYF.

V gene TRBV18 combines with J gene TRBJ2-1; 13 nucleotides match TRBD2. The CDR3 spans 16 residues. Looked up from germline, CDR1 is KGHSH and CDR2 is LQKENI. V gave up 5 bases and J gave up 7 bases; unmatched junction bases: 8. The CDR3 DNA follows: TGTGCCAGCTCAGCTTCGACTAGCGGGAGGAAGAATGAGCAGTTCTTC. Protein product: CASSASTSGRKNEQFF.

V usage is TRBV5-1 and J usage is TRBJ2-5, with 9 bases aligning to TRBD1. The V gene end was trimmed by 3 bases and the J gene end by 2 bases; junction bases not matched to a gene: 5. This CDR3 comprises 15 residues. Germline CDR1 reads SGHRS; CDR2 reads YFSETQ. CDR3: CASSSRDRAQETQYF. The CDR3 DNA sequence: TGCGCCAGCAGCTCCCGGGACAGGGCACAAGAGACCCAGTACTTC.

This clonotype was counted between two and nine times. This chain joins TRBV24-1 and TRBJ1-3; D is ambiguous. The CDR3 runs 13 residues. Germline CDR1 is KGHDR and CDR2 is SFDVKD. V was shortened by 1 base and J by 1 base, with 1 base between the two germline ends. As DNA, the CDR3 is TGTGCCACCAGTGATTTTTCTGGAAACACCATATATTTT. Amino acid sequence: CATSDFSGNTIYF.

The V gene is TRBV4-2, the J gene TRBJ2-5; 11 bases agree with TRBD2. The CDR3 contains 17 residues. Trimming took 4 bases from V and 5 from J; bases not matched to a gene: 12. Germline V gene sequence: CDR1 LGHNA, CDR2 YNFKEQ. Here the CDR3 DNA reads TGTGCCAGCAGCCTCGAGGGGTCAACTAGCGGGAGTGAGACCCAGTACTTC. Protein product: CASSLEGSTSGSETQYF.